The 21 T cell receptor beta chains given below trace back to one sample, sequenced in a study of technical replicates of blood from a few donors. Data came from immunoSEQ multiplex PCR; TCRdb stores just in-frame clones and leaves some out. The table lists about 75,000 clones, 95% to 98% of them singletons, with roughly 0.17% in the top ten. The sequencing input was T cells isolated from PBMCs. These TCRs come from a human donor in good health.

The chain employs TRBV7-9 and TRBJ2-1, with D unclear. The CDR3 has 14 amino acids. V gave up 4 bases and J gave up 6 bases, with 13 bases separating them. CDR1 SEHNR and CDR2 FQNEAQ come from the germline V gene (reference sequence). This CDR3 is CASSWVTIGNEQFF. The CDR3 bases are TGTGCCAGCAGCTGGGTTACTATAGGCAATGAGCAGTTCTTC. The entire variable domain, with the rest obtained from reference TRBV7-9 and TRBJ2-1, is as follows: DTGVSQNPRHKITKRGQNVTFRCDPISEHNRLYWYRQTLGQGPEFLTYFQNEAQLEKSRLLSDRFSAERPKGSFSTLEIQRTEQGDSAMYLCASSWVTIGNEQFFGPGTRLTVL.

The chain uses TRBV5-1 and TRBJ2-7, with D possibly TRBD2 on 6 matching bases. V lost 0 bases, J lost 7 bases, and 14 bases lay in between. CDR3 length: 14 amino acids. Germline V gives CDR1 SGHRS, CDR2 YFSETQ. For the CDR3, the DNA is TGCGCCAGCAGCTTGGCAACAGACGGGGGAGAGCAGTACTTC. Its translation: CASSLATDGGEQYF. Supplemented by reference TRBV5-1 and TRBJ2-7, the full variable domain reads KAGVTQTPRYLIKTRGQQVTLSCSPISGHRSVSWYQQTPGQGLQFLFEYFSETQRNKGNFPGRFSGRQFSNSRSEMNVSTLELGDSALYLCASSLATDGGEQYFGPGTRLTVT.

CDR3 region: CAWRWAGGNYGYTF. The CDR3 coding sequence is TGTGCCTGGAGGTGGGCGGGGGGGAACTATGGCTACACCTTC. V gene TRBV30 combines with J gene TRBJ1-2, with D perhaps TRBD1 (5 bases). Germline V gives CDR1 GTSNPN, CDR2 SVGIG (reference sequence). Trimming removed 3 bases from V and 2 bases from J, with 13 bases in between. This CDR3 has 14 amino acids.

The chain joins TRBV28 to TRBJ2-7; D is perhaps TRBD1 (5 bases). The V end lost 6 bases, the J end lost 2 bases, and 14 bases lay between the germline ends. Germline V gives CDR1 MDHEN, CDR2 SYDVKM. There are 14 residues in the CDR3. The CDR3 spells CASSHRFPPYEQYF. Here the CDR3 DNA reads TGTGCCAGCAGCCACAGGTTCCCTCCCTACGAGCAGTACTTC.

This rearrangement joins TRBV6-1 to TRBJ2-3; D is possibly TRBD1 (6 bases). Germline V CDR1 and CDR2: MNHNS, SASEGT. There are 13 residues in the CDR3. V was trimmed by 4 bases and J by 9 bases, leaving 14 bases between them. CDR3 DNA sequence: TGTGCCAGCAGTGGAACCAGGGGTGAGACGCAGTATTTT. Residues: CASSGTRGETQYF.

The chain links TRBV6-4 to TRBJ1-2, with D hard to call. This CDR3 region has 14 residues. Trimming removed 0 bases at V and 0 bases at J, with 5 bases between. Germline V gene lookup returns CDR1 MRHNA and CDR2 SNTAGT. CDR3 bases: TGTGCCAGCAGTGACTCACCGGCTAACTATGGCTACACCTTC. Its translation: CASSDSPANYGYTF.

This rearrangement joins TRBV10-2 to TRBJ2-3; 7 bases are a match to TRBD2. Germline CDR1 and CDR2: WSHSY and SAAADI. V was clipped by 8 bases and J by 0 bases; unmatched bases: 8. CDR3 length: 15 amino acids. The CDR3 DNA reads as TGCGCCAGCGTCCCTAGCGGACATAGCACAGATACGCAGTATTTT. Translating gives CASVPSGHSTDTQYF.

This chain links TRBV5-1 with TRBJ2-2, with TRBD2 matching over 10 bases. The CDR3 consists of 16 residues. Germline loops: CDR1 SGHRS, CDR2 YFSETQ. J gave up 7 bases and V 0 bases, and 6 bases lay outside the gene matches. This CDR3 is CASSLERGGLSGELFF. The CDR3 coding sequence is TGCGCCAGCAGCTTGGAGCGGGGGGGCCTTAGCGGGGAGCTGTTTTTT.

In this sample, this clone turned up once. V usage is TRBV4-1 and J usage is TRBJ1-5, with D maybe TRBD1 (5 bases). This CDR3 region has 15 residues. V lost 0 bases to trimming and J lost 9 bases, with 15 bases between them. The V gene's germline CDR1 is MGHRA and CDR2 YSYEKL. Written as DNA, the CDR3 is TGCGCCAGCAGCCAAGATCCCGGGGGGATAGTGCCCCAGCATTTT. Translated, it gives CASSQDPGGIVPQHF.

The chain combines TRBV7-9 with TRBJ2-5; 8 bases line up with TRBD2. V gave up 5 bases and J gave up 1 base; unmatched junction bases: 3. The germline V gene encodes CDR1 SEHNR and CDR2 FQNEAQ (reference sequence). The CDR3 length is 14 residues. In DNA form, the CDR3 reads TGTGCCAGCAGCGTCGGGGGGGCCCAAGAGACCCAGTACTTC. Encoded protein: CASSVGGAQETQYF.

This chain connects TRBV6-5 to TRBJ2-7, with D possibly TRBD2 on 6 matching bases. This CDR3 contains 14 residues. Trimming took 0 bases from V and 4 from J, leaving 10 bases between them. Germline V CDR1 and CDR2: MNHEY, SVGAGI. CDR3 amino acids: CASSYSVGGYEQYF. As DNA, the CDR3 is TGTGCCAGCAGTTACTCCGTGGGGGGTTACGAGCAGTACTTC.

The CDR3 coding sequence is TGTGCCAGCTCTCAGGCTGGGGCCAACGTCCTGACTTTC. This encodes CASSQAGANVLTF. The chain recombines TRBV6-5 with TRBJ2-6; D not certain. The V end was cut by 8 bases, the J end by 2 bases, with 7 bases between. The CDR3 is 13 residues long. Germline V lookup: CDR1 MNHEY, CDR2 SVGAGI.

CDR3 sequence reads: CASSFGGGASGELFF. The CDR3 DNA sequence: TGCGCCAGCAGCTTCGGAGGGGGCGCATCCGGGGAGCTGTTTTTT. The chain carries TRBV5-1 and TRBJ2-2; maybe TRBD1 (7 bases). V was trimmed by 2 bases and J by 6 bases, leaving 14 bases between them. The CDR3 runs 15 residues. Germline V gives CDR1 SGHRS, CDR2 YFSETQ. The complete variable domain, with remaining parts taken from reference TRBV5-1 and TRBJ2-2, reads KAGVTQTPRYLIKTRGQQVTLSCSPISGHRSVSWYQQTPGQGLQFLFEYFSETQRNKGNFPGRFSGRQFSNSRSEMNVSTLELGDSALYLCASSFGGGASGELFFGEGSRLTVL.

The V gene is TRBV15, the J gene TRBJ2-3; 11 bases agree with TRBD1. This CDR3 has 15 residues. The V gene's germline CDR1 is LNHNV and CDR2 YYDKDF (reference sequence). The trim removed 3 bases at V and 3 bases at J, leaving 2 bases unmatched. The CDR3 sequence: CATSSRDRGTDTQYF. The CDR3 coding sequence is TGTGCCACCAGCAGCCGGGACAGGGGGACAGATACGCAGTATTTT. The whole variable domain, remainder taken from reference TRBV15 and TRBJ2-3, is DAMVIQNPRYQVTQFGKPVTLSCSQTLNHNVMYWYQQKSSQAPKLLFHYYDKDFNNEADTPDNFQSRRPNTSFCFLDIRSPGLGDTAMYLCATSSRDRGTDTQYFGPGTRLTVL.

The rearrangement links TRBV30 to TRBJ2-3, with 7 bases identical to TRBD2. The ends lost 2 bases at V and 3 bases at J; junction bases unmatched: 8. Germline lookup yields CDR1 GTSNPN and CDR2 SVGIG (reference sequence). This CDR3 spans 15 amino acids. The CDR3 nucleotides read TGTGCCTGGAGTTCGGGGGGACCAGGGACAGATACGCAGTATTTT. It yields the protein CAWSSGGPGTDTQYF.

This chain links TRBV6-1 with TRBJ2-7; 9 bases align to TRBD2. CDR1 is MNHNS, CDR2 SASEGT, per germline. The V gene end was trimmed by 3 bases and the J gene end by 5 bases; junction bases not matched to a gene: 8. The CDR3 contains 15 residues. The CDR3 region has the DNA TGTGCCAGCAGTGAGGCGGGGGGGCGGTTCGACGAGCAGTACTTC. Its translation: CASSEAGGRFDEQYF.

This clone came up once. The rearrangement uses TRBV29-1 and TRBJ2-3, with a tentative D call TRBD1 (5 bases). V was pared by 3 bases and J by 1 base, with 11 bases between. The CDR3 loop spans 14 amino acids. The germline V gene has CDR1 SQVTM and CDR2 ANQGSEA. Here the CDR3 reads CSVETAYGTDTQYF. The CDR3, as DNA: TGCAGCGTTGAGACAGCTTATGGCACAGATACGCAGTATTTT.

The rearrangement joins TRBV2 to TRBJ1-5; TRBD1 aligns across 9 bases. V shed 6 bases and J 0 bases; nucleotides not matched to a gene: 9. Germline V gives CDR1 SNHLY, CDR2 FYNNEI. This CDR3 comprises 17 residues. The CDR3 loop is CASSDRGIAFSNQPQHF. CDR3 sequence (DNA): TGTGCCAGCAGCGACAGGGGGATCGCCTTTAGCAATCAGCCCCAGCATTTT.

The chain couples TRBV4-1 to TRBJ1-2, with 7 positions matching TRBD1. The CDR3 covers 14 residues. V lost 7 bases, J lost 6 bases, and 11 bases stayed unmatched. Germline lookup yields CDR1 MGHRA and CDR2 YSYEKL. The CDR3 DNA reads TGCGCCAGCACTTCGACAGGGAAAAGGGATGGCTACACCTTC. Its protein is CASTSTGKRDGYTF.

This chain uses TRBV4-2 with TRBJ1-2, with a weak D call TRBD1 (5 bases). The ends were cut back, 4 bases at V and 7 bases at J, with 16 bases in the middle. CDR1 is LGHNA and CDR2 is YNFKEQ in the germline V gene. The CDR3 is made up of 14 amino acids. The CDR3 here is CASSPGGVEAGYTF. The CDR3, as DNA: TGTGCCAGCAGCCCTGGGGGGGTCGAAGCTGGCTACACCTTC.

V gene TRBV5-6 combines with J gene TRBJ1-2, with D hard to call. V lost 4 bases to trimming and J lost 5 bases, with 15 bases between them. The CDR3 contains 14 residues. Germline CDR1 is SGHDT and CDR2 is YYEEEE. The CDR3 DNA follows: TGTGCCAGCAGCCCACCAAAAAAGGAGTATGGCTACACCTTC. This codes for CASSPPKKEYGYTF.